A single sample is the source of the 20 T cell receptor beta chains below, sequenced in a study of blood T cell repertoires in COVID-19. Generated by immunoSEQ multiplex PCR, the TCRdb table keeps only in-frame clones and is missing some. Of 9,500 to 15,000 clones in the sample, more than 75% are singletons; the top ten hold about 13%. Sequenced material: peripheral blood. The receptors here all came from a man between 65 and 85 years old with active COVID-19.

This chain joins TRBV19 and TRBJ2-1; 7 bases are a match to TRBD2. The CDR3 length is 16 residues. Germline CDR1 and CDR2: LNHDA and SQIVND (reference sequence). Trimming at V came to 8 bases and at J to 8 bases, leaving 18 bases not matched to a gene. CDR3 DNA sequence: TGTGCCAGTGACTTGGGGAGGGCAACTCAGCGAGATGAGCAGTTCTTC. Protein product: CASDLGRATQRDEQFF.

J is TRBJ2-7 and V is TRBV7-2; a weak D match, TRBD1 (5 bases). Trimming took off 0 bases at V and 13 bases at J, with 16 bases between the two ends. In germline, CDR1 is SGHTA, CDR2 FQGNSA. The CDR3 has 13 residues. The CDR3 DNA reads as TGTGCCAGCAGCTTAGCGCATGGGGCAGGTTTATACTTC. Translation: CASSLAHGAGLYF. Filled out from reference TRBV7-2 and TRBJ2-7, the complete variable domain reads GAGVSQSPSNKVTEKGKDVELRCDPISGHTALYWYRQSLGQGLEFLIYFQGNSAPDKSGLPSDRFSAERTGGSVSTLTIQRTQQEDSAVYLCASSLAHGAGLYFGPGTRLTVT.

This chain uses TRBV4-1 with TRBJ1-2; 9 nucleotides line up with TRBD1. J gave up 3 bases and V 5 bases, and 7 bases lay outside the gene matches. Germline loops: CDR1 MGHRA, CDR2 YSYEKL. The CDR3 runs 15 residues. CDR3 loop: CASSSRDREYYGYTF. For the CDR3, the DNA is TGCGCCAGCAGCAGCCGGGACAGGGAGTACTATGGCTACACCTTC.

This clone was observed once. The chain joins TRBV5-4 to TRBJ1-6; possible D gene TRBD1, 5 bases. Germline CDR1 is SGHNT and CDR2 is YYREEE (reference sequence). Trimming left V 5 bases short and J 10 bases short, with 19 bases between. The CDR3 contains 15 residues. The CDR3 sequence: CASSSGLPLGSPLHF. CDR3 in DNA: TGTGCCAGCAGTTCGGGACTTCCATTAGGATCACCCCTCCACTTT.

The rearrangement links TRBV7-9 to TRBJ2-7, with 9 bases fitting TRBD1. V shed 4 bases, J shed 6 bases, and the junction held 4 bases outside the gene matches. In germline, CDR1 is SEHNR, CDR2 FQNEAQ (reference sequence). The CDR3 extends over 13 amino acids. CDR3 protein: CASSYTGGPEQYF. Here the CDR3 DNA reads TGTGCCAGCAGCTACACAGGGGGCCCCGAGCAGTACTTC.

J is TRBJ1-6 and V is TRBV12-3 or TRBV12-4, with no clear D. CDR3 length equals 13 residues. The ends were cut back, 5 bases at V and 3 bases at J, with 5 bases in the middle. The CDR3: CASSQDYNSPLHF. The CDR3 DNA sequence: TGTGCCAGCAGTCAGGACTATAATTCACCCCTCCACTTT.

The rearrangement joins TRBV4-1 to TRBJ2-3; weak D call: TRBD2 (6 bases). V lost 1 base and J 0 bases, leaving 11 bases between the germline ends. The CDR3 consists of 16 residues. CDR1 MGHRA and CDR2 YSYEKL come from the germline V gene. In nucleotides, the CDR3 is TGCGCCAGCAGCCAAGGTCTAGCGTCTAGCACAGATACGCAGTATTTT. As protein: CASSQGLASSTDTQYF.

The genes are TRBV7-2 and TRBJ2-1; 9 bases map to TRBD2. Germline V gives CDR1 SGHTA, CDR2 FQGNSA. The ends lost 3 bases at V and 6 bases at J; junction bases unmatched: 15. The CDR3 is made up of 18 amino acids. The DNA for the CDR3 is TGTGCCAGCAGCTTCTGGGCGGGAGGGCCAGAACGGGGCAATGAGCAGTTCTTC. This translates into CASSFWAGGPERGNEQFF.

The chain uses TRBV11-2 and TRBJ2-1; possible D gene TRBD1, 6 bases. The CDR3 runs to 15 residues. CDR1 is SGHAT and CDR2 is FQNNGV in the germline V gene. The V end was cut by 5 bases, the J end by 6 bases, with 17 bases between. The CDR3 region has the DNA TGTGCCAGCAGCCGATGGACCGCAGGGGTCAATGAGCAGTTCTTC. It is translated as CASSRWTAGVNEQFF.

The J gene is TRBJ1-5, the V gene TRBV5-5; D unclear. CDR3 length: 18 residues. The V gene's germline CDR1 is SGHKS and CDR2 YYEKEE (reference sequence). V lost 4 bases to trimming and J lost 0 bases, with 20 bases between them. In DNA, the CDR3 is TGTGCCAGCAGCCGAGTCCCAGGTCCTCTCCCTAGCAATCAGCCCCAGCATTTT. It yields the protein CASSRVPGPLPSNQPQHF.

The genes are TRBV19 and TRBJ1-2, with a possible D match to TRBD1 (5 bases). The CDR3 is 15 residues long. CDR1 is LNHDA and CDR2 is SQIVND in the germline V gene (reference sequence). Trimming shortened V by 7 bases and J by 0 bases, and 15 bases separated the two germline ends. DNA of the CDR3: TGTGCCAGTAAACAGGAAACCCTTTCTAACTATGGCTACACCTTC. Amino acid sequence: CASKQETLSNYGYTF. The variable domain in full, with the rest retrieved from reference TRBV19 and TRBJ1-2, is DGGITQSPKYLFRKEGQNVTLSCEQNLNHDAMYWYRQDPGQGLRLIYYSQIVNDFQKGDIAEGYSVSREKKESFPLTVTSAQKNPTAFYLCASKQETLSNYGYTFGSGTRLTVV.

Comment on this clone: One junction end disagrees with the germline gene, perhaps due to a read error. The chain recombines TRBV30 with TRBJ1-2; 7 bases map to TRBD1. The V gene's germline CDR1 is GTSNPN and CDR2 SVGIG (reference sequence). CDR3 length: 12 residues. CDR3 nucleotide sequence: TGTGCCTGGAGCCGGGACAGTAACATACCGGGCTTC. This encodes CAWSRDSNIPGF.

V usage is TRBV6-6 and J usage is TRBJ1-4; D perhaps matches TRBD1 (5 bases). Trimming took 9 bases from V and 4 from J, leaving 15 bases between them. CDR1 MNHNY and CDR2 SVGAGI come from the germline V gene (reference sequence). The CDR3 has 14 amino acids. In DNA form, the CDR3 reads TGTGCCAGTCAGCCGGGGGGGAGTAATGAAAAACTGTTTTTT. Encoded protein: CASQPGGSNEKLFF.

The rearrangement links TRBV7-2 to TRBJ2-1, with 8 nucleotides matching TRBD2. The V segment lost 5 bases and the J segment 4 bases; nucleotides outside the gene matches: 10. CDR1 and CDR2 (germline): SGHTA, FQGNSA. The CDR3 contains 16 residues. CDR3 loop: CASSKSTGGAYNEQFF. The CDR3 DNA is TGTGCCAGCAGCAAAAGCACCGGGGGGGCTTACAATGAGCAGTTCTTC.

This sequence joins TRBV7-7 and TRBJ2-5, with TRBD2 matching 7 bases. Germline lookup yields CDR1 SSHAT and CDR2 FNYEAQ (reference sequence). J lost 0 bases, V lost 5 bases, and 12 bases had no gene match. The CDR3 totals 17 residues. The CDR3 sequence: CASSDGGTGKYQETQYF. The CDR3, as DNA: TGTGCCAGCAGCGACGGGGGGACGGGAAAGTACCAAGAGACCCAGTACTTC.

The chain employs TRBV30 and TRBJ1-5; D unclear. CDR3 length: 13 residues. Trimming took 3 bases from V and 7 from J, leaving 13 bases between them. Germline CDR1 GTSNPN, CDR2 SVGIG (reference sequence). CDR3: CAWSVRGNQPQHF. The CDR3 DNA follows: TGTGCCTGGAGCGTCCGGGGAAACCAGCCCCAGCATTTT.

This rearrangement joins TRBV6-5 to TRBJ1-3; D not certain. This CDR3 is 13 amino acids long. Germline-derived CDR1 and CDR2 are MNHEY and SVGAGI. Trimming cost V 5 bases and J 3 bases, with 8 bases left between them. CDR3 nucleotide sequence: TGTGCCAGCAGTCAACAGAGTGGAAACACCATATATTTT. Translation: CASSQQSGNTIYF.

The V and J genes are TRBV19 and TRBJ2-5; 12 bases match TRBD2. V was pared by 3 bases and J by 4 bases, with 6 bases of the junction left unmatched. The CDR3 consists of 16 residues. Looked up from germline, CDR1 is LNHDA and CDR2 is SQIVND (reference sequence). CDR3 nucleotides: TGTGCCAGTAGTATTGGACTAGCGGGATCCTTAGAGACCCAGTACTTC. This translates into CASSIGLAGSLETQYF.

This clone has more than one count but fewer than ten. This CDR3 is also generated by other DNA sequences in the sample. V usage is TRBV9 and J usage is TRBJ2-7; TRBD1 might be the D (5 bases). The CDR3 is 12 amino acids. With 0 bases removed from V and 4 bases from J, the gap between germline ends came to 5 bases. Germline values: CDR1 SGDLS, CDR2 YYNGEE. CDR3 coding DNA: TGTGCCAGCAGCGTAGAGGGGTACGAGCAGTACTTC. It yields the protein CASSVEGYEQYF.

The chain recombines TRBV15 with TRBJ2-3, with TRBD2 matching 8 bases. J was trimmed by 4 bases and V by 1 base; bases with no gene match: 13. Germline lookup yields CDR1 LNHNV and CDR2 YYDKDF (reference sequence). This CDR3 is 18 amino acids long. This chain's CDR3 is CATSRAPGGGGKADTQYF. CDR3 nucleotides: TGTGCCACCAGCAGAGCCCCGGGGGGGGGCGGTAAGGCAGATACGCAGTATTTT.